The clone carrying this T cell receptor beta chain showed up just once. Across 24 US areas, participants ranged in age from 18 to 89 years. Among Cohort 3 donors, those recovered had two negative PCRs, clearance, or symptom resolution. The entry originates in a study of blood T cell repertoires in COVID-19. Study as a whole: Samples taken during acute and convalescent COVID-19 were collected in the United States, Italy and Spain.

The data were produced by immunoSEQ multiplex PCR, yet TCRdb's version contains in-frame clones alone and is incomplete. The top ten clones hold around 2% of a sample with 200,000 to 250,000 clones, less than 85% of them seen once. Sequenced: PBMCs or T cells enriched from blood (not recorded which). This sequence originates from a man aged 55 to 70 who had recovered from COVID-19.

The CDR3 protein is CASSRQGAGYGYTF. The CDR3 DNA is TGTGCCAGCAGTAGACAGGGGGCGGGGTATGGCTACACCTTC. The J gene is TRBJ1-2, the V gene TRBV25-1; TRBD1 matches 10 bases. The CDR3 consists of 14 residues. The trim removed 5 bases at V and 5 bases at J, leaving 5 bases unmatched. CDR1 and CDR2 from the germline V gene are MGHDK and SYGVNS.